A single sample gave rise to the 12 T cell receptor beta chains below, sequenced in a study of identifying expanded T cells in peripheral blood. Clones were read by immunoSEQ multiplex PCR, and TCRdb kept only the in-frame ones, dropping some. The sample has about 97,000 clones, roughly 85% seen once. Sequencing input: blood. These receptors came from a person between 18 and 75 years old in good health.

The chain combines TRBV7-9 with TRBJ2-2; D not certain. Between the trimmed V and J ends, which lost 0 bases and 11 bases, there was a span of 10 bases. The CDR3 covers 13 residues. The germline CDR1 and CDR2 sequences are SEHNR and FQNEAQ (reference sequence). CDR3 in amino acids: CASSLAAFTELFF. The CDR3 DNA reads as TGTGCCAGCAGCTTAGCCGCGTTTACCGAGCTGTTTTTT.

The rearrangement joins TRBV7-6 to TRBJ2-5, with D uncertain. Germline assignment: CDR1 SGHVS and CDR2 FNYEAQ. Trimming took 5 bases from V and 1 from J, leaving 11 bases between them. This CDR3 has 14 residues. DNA of the CDR3: TGTGCCAGCAGCCCCATCGGACCCCAAGAGACCCAGTACTTC. Encoded protein: CASSPIGPQETQYF.

This chain links TRBV18 with TRBJ2-3; D is tentatively TRBD1 or TRBD2 (5 bases each). The CDR3 length is 14 residues. Trimming took 6 bases from V and 6 from J, leaving 16 bases between them. Germline CDR1 and CDR2: KGHSH and LQKENI. The CDR3 spells CASSPDGTTDTQYF. Written as DNA, the CDR3 is TGTGCCAGCTCCCCCGATGGGACCACGGATACGCAGTATTTT. The entire variable domain, with the rest obtained from reference TRBV18 and TRBJ2-3, is as follows: NAGVMQNPRHLVRRRGQEARLRCSPMKGHSHVYWYRQLPEEGLKFMVYLQKENIIDESGMPKERFSAEFPKEGPSILRIQQVVRGDSAAYFCASSPDGTTDTQYFGPGTRLTVL.

The chain links TRBV7-9 to TRBJ1-1, with D tentatively TRBD1 (6 bases). V was pared by 5 bases and J by 0 bases, with 16 bases between. From germline, CDR1 is SEHNR and CDR2 FQNEAQ (reference sequence). The CDR3 loop spans 16 amino acids. The CDR3 sequence: CASSPPRTGMNTEAFF. The CDR3 bases are TGTGCCAGCAGCCCTCCCCGCACAGGGATGAACACTGAAGCTTTCTTT.

This chain connects TRBV7-9 to TRBJ2-7; TRBD2 might be the D (5 bases). CDR1 is SEHNR, CDR2 FQNEAQ, per germline (reference sequence). The CDR3 extends over 13 amino acids. V lost 5 bases to trimming and J lost 5 bases, with 13 bases between them. The chain's CDR3 is CASSPGDRDEQYF. CDR3 nucleotides: TGTGCCAGCAGCCCCGGGGATCGGGACGAGCAGTACTTC.

This chain joins TRBV15 and TRBJ1-2; D uncertain. The CDR3 sequence is 15 residues long. Looked up from germline, CDR1 is LNHNV and CDR2 is YYDKDF (reference sequence). With 0 bases removed from V and 4 bases from J, the gap between germline ends came to 12 bases. The CDR3 region is CATSRDRYSIYGYTF. The CDR3 DNA follows: TGTGCCACCAGCAGAGATCGTTACAGTATCTATGGCTACACCTTC.

The V call is TRBV18, the J call TRBJ1-2; D ambiguous. The CDR3 is made up of 13 amino acids. The germline V and J ends were trimmed by 3 bases and 8 bases, with 13 bases remaining between them. Germline lookup yields CDR1 KGHSH and CDR2 LQKENI. This CDR3 is CASSPGRSAGYTF. DNA for the CDR3: TGTGCCAGCTCACCCGGACGGTCGGCCGGCTACACCTTC.

This clone has just a few counts. The CDR3 DNA is TGTGCCAGCAGCTCCCTCCCGGGACAGGGTATAACTGGCTACACCTTC. Its protein is CASSSLPGQGITGYTF. V usage is TRBV7-2 and J usage is TRBJ1-2; TRBD1 matches at 9 bases. J lost 7 bases, V lost 4 bases, and 13 bases had no gene match. The CDR3 extends over 16 amino acids. Germline V gene data show CDR1 as SGHTA and CDR2 as FQGNSA.

The V call is TRBV5-3, the J call TRBJ2-2; 8 positions agree with TRBD2. TRBV5-3 carries the ORF label, with uncertain function. V lost 3 bases and J lost 2; bases outside the gene matches: 3. The CDR3 loop spans 15 amino acids. CDR3 region: CARSWTSLNTGELFF. Here the CDR3 DNA reads TGTGCCAGAAGCTGGACTAGCCTTAACACCGGGGAGCTGTTTTTT.

The chain joins TRBV28 to TRBJ1-2, with TRBD1 as a possible D gene (6 bases). The CDR3 totals 14 residues. Trimming left V 6 bases short and J 7 bases short, with 18 bases between. Germline V gene data show CDR1 as MDHEN and CDR2 as SYDVKM. The CDR3 is CASSHDRWARGYTF. The CDR3 DNA is TGTGCCAGCAGCCATGACAGGTGGGCCCGTGGCTACACCTTC.

The chain uses TRBV16 and TRBJ2-1, with 11 bases identical to TRBD1. The CDR3 length is 15 residues. CDR1 and CDR2 from the germline V gene are KGHSY and FQNENV. V shed 7 bases, J shed 5 bases, and the junction held 7 bases outside the gene matches. In nucleotides, the CDR3 is TGTGCCAGCATTCCGGACAGGGGGCGGAACAATGAGCAGTTCTTC. This sequence encodes CASIPDRGRNNEQFF.

The chain employs TRBV12-5 and TRBJ1-1; TRBD1 might be the D (5 bases). Trimming pared 3 bases from V and 4 bases from J, leaving 12 bases between. The CDR3 is 14 amino acids. From germline, CDR1 is LGHNT and CDR2 FRNRAP. The DNA of the CDR3 is TGTGCTAGTGGTTTTTCCTCGGGGGGCACTGAAGCTTTCTTT. Translation gives CASGFSSGGTEAFF.